This T cell receptor beta chain derives from a study of T-cell reconstitution after alpha-beta-depleted transplantation in children. This clonotype was recorded at least ten times. During its preparation, the TCRbeta library received unique molecular identifiers. TCRdb recomputed calls from the PCR reads with MiXCR, one row per CDR3 protein. The table records around 87,000 distinct CDR3 sequences, roughly 8.3% of them present only once. Trimming stripped 7 bases from V and 0 bases from J, with 15 bases between. The CDR3 contains 15 residues. The rearrangement uses TRBV12-3 or TRBV12-4 and TRBJ2-5; D is ambiguous. The TCR comes from a human donor who donated a stem cell graft to a child with congenital amegakaryocytic thrombocytopenia. The source material was PBMCs from the stem cell graft donor, sampled from the stem cell graft. CDR3 sequence: CASTQGRTYQETQYF. Written as DNA, the CDR3 is TGTGCCAGCACTCAAGGACGGACGTACCAAGAGACCCAGTACTTC.